What follows are 8 T cell receptor beta chains derived from one specimen sequenced in a study of vaccination effects on CD4 cells after COVID-19. Antigens for these TCRs are unknown. Before sequencing took place, the ViraFEST assay used viral peptide pools to expand antigen-specific CD4+ T cells. Researchers isolated CD4+ T cells once about eleven days of culture had elapsed. The individual was infected with SARS-CoV-2 between March and December 2020, as confirmed by PCR. TCRdb's copy holds only in-frame clones and misses some; the assay was immunoSEQ multiplex PCR. The sample comprises around 53,000 clones, more than 75% of which are singletons, and roughly 6% rests with the top ten. Sample: CD4+ T cells from PBMCs cultured with HIV peptides, taken before COVID-19 vaccination. Documented subset: HIV-1 Nef peptide pool negative control/reference culture. Receptors were obtained from a human donor who had a prior SARS-CoV-2 infection.

This clone was recorded only once. The rearrangement joins TRBV6-5 to TRBJ2-7; either TRBD1 or TRBD2 may fit D (5 bases each). Trimming cost V 6 bases and J 4 bases, with 16 bases left between them. Germline CDR1 and CDR2: MNHEY and SVGAGI. The CDR3 consists of 14 residues. The CDR3: CASRPGTGRYEQYF. DNA of the CDR3: TGTGCCAGCAGGCCCGGGACGGGGCGGTACGAGCAGTACTTC.

A word on this clone: The sample carries other DNA sequences with the same CDR3. The chain couples TRBV2 to TRBJ1-5; a weak D match, TRBD1 (5 bases). The germline V and J ends were trimmed by 1 base and 7 bases, with 11 bases remaining between them. Looked up from germline, CDR1 is SNHLY and CDR2 is FYNNEI. CDR3 length equals 14 residues. The CDR3 coding sequence is TGTGCCAGCAGTGAAGGGCAGGGAGAGCAGCCCCAGCATTTT. Translating gives CASSEGQGEQPQHF.

The chain carries TRBV5-1 and TRBJ2-6, with D possibly TRBD1 on 6 matching bases. Germline assignment: CDR1 SGHRS and CDR2 YFSETQ. The germline V and J ends were trimmed by 0 bases and 3 bases, with 13 bases remaining between them. The CDR3 covers 17 residues. The CDR3 coding sequence is TGCGCCAGCAGCTTGGAGGCAGGGGTTTTTGGGGCCAACGTCCTGACTTTC. Translating gives CASSLEAGVFGANVLTF.

CDR3 sequence reads: CSVQGSGSQYF. DNA for the CDR3: TGCAGTGTACAGGGATCGGGATCCCAGTACTTC. The rearrangement links TRBV20-1 to TRBJ2-7, with D perhaps TRBD1 (6 bases). V lost 7 bases to trimming and J lost 10 bases, with 17 bases between them. Per germline, CDR1 DFQATT and CDR2 SNEGSKA (reference sequence). This CDR3 has 11 amino acids.

The V and J genes are TRBV5-1 and TRBJ2-2, with TRBD1 identical over 9 bases. Germline assignment: CDR1 SGHRS and CDR2 YFSETQ. Trimming took 2 bases from V and 1 from J; bases not matched to a gene: 24. This CDR3 has 23 amino acids. This CDR3 is CASSFMPLISGRRDRENTGELFF. The DNA of the CDR3 is TGCGCCAGCAGCTTTATGCCGTTAATTTCAGGTCGAAGGGACAGGGAGAACACCGGGGAGCTGTTTTTT.

This clone was detected once. The rearrangement joins TRBV6-2 or TRBV6-3 to TRBJ2-6; D tentatively fits TRBD1 or TRBD2 (6 bases each). V was cut by 6 bases and J by 0 bases, with 12 bases left in between. Germline V gene sequence: CDR1 MNHEY, CDR2 SVGEGT. The CDR3 is 16 residues long. The CDR3 sequence: CASSSQGLSGANVLTF. The DNA for the CDR3 is TGTGCCAGCAGCTCACAGGGACTCTCTGGGGCCAACGTCCTGACTTTC.

The chain recombines TRBV18 with TRBJ2-2; a weak D match, TRBD1 (6 bases). The V gene's germline CDR1 is KGHSH and CDR2 LQKENI. Trimming pared 3 bases from V and 4 bases from J, leaving 12 bases between. This CDR3 contains 15 residues. CDR3 sequence: CASSPRTATTGELFF. The CDR3 DNA reads TGTGCCAGCTCACCCCGGACAGCCACCACCGGGGAGCTGTTTTTT.

This clone was found a few times. The chain employs TRBV11-3 and TRBJ2-2; D is undetermined. CDR3 length equals 15 residues. Germline V gene sequence: CDR1 SGHNT, CDR2 YENEEA. V shed 5 bases and J shed 0 bases, with 10 bases lying between them. The CDR3 DNA is TGTGCCAGCAGCCAAAGGACCACGAACACCGGGGAGCTGTTTTTT. Protein sequence: CASSQRTTNTGELFF.